This T cell receptor beta chain was documented in a study of cytomegalovirus exposure and HLA in healthy donors. Study-wide results and limits: Later on, an analysis tied around 17,000 TCR beta sequences to HLA alleles at 0.05 false discovery rate. Later, an analysis found that common viral pathogens appeared to be linked with several of the most significant clusters. Presence/absence analyses took donor sequencing depth as roughly uniform.

PCR involved 60 Vbeta and 13 Jbeta primers. Here immunoSEQ multiplex PCR was the method, and the copy in TCRdb shows in-frame clones only, minus some. The sample shows about 170,000 clones, approximately 78% of them seen only once. Worth noting for this clone: The antigen is not known.

Germline V CDR1 and CDR2: LNHDA, SQIVND (reference sequence). The trim removed 6 bases at V and 4 bases at J, leaving 6 bases unmatched. CDR3 size: 14 residues. V is TRBV19 and J is TRBJ1-5; 7 bases are a match to TRBD1. The sample taken for sequencing was PBMCs. This TCR was sampled from a girl aged 2-10 years in good health and CMV-seropositive. The CDR3 region is CASRLPGGNQPQHF. For the CDR3, the DNA is TGTGCCAGTAGACTTCCAGGGGGGAATCAGCCCCAGCATTTT.